The 23 T cell receptor beta chains in this list originate from one sample, sequenced in a study of T cell clusters in autoimmune cytopenias. TRB was amplified by touch-down multiplex PCR, primer pools A and B combined. TCRdb re-called the multiplex PCR reads; every CDR3 protein appears as one record, without DNA. The sample data list 4,000 or so distinct CDR3 sequences. TRB was amplified from around 0.25 ug of peripheral blood genomic DNA per sample. The source material was peripheral blood. These receptors all stem from a human donor with an autoimmune cytopenia or autoimmune hepatitis (not recorded which).

This clonotype is classed as large by frequency. The J gene is TRBJ2-7, the V gene TRBV29-1; TCRdb reports TRBD2, a call that lacks DNA to check it against. Germline V gene data show CDR1 as SQVTM and CDR2 as ANQGSEA. The CDR3 totals 13 residues. The CDR3 sequence is CSGIGRLSYEQYF.

Here the CDR3 reads CASGDYPPYEQYF. The genes are TRBV6-5 and TRBJ2-7. The CDR3 runs to 13 residues. Per the germline V gene, CDR1 is MNHEY and CDR2 is SVGAGI.

This chain joins TRBV7-2 and TRBJ2-7. This CDR3 is built from 14 residues. The germline V gene has CDR1 SGHTA and CDR2 FQGNSA. The CDR3 here is CASSLAWSVNEQYF.

The V call is TRBV7-6, the J call TRBJ2-7; TCRdb proposes TRBD2, but this gene call is untestable without DNA. Germline CDR1 is SGHVS and CDR2 is FNYEAQ. The CDR3 sequence is 18 residues long. The CDR3 region is CASSTPGLAGLSSYEQYF.

This clonotype ranks as large in terms of frequency. This rearrangement joins TRBV29-1 to TRBJ2-7; TCRdb returns TRBD1, unconfirmable since there is no DNA. The CDR3 is 14 amino acids. Germline V lookup: CDR1 SQVTM, CDR2 ANQGSEA. Here the CDR3 reads CSVVLQARFYEQYF.

This chain joins TRBV27 and TRBJ2-7; TCRdb's D gene call, TRBD1, goes unchecked for lack of DNA. The CDR3 has 14 amino acids. Germline CDR1 MNHEY, CDR2 SMNVEV (reference sequence). CDR3 loop: CASSPRTGLYAQYF.

By frequency, this clonotype is medium-sized. The chain joins TRBV29-1 to TRBJ2-1. This CDR3 contains 14 residues. CDR1 is SQVTM, CDR2 ANQGSEA, per germline. CDR3 protein: CSGISLSSYNEQFF.

The chain carries TRBV29-1 and TRBJ2-1; TCRdb's D call, TRBD2, is unchecked because there is no DNA. Germline CDR1 is SQVTM and CDR2 is ANQGSEA. The CDR3 is 14 amino acids. CDR3 sequence reads: CSATLADSYNEQFF.

This clonotype is labeled large (0.1 to 1%) based on frequency. The chain combines TRBV6-1 with TRBJ2-1; with no DNA, the TCRdb D assignment of TRBD1 cannot be verified. The CDR3 is made up of 12 amino acids. CDR1 MNHNS and CDR2 SASEGT come from the germline V gene. CDR3 loop: CASSEAGVEQFF.

The chain links TRBV4-3 to TRBJ1-6. The CDR3 length is 14 residues. Germline V gene lookup returns CDR1 LGHNA and CDR2 YSLEER. The CDR3 loop reads CASSQGFSNSPLHF.

The chain joins TRBV5-4 to TRBJ2-5; without DNA, the TCRdb call of TRBD1 cannot be checked. Germline V gene lookup returns CDR1 SGHNT and CDR2 YYREEE (reference sequence). The CDR3 is 14 amino acids. The CDR3 is CASSAGQRGETQYF.

The V and J genes are TRBV6-1 and TRBJ2-2; TCRdb lists TRBD2, though no DNA is available to test this call. Germline values: CDR1 MNHNS, CDR2 SASEGT. The CDR3 runs 13 residues. The CDR3 here is CASDRGETGELFF.

CDR3 protein: CASSIAGAIRGTQYF. This sequence joins TRBV19 and TRBJ2-5; TCRdb designates TRBD1, a call that cannot be tested without DNA. The CDR3 is made up of 15 amino acids. Looked up from germline, CDR1 is LNHDA and CDR2 is SQIVND (reference sequence).

V usage is TRBV5-4 and J usage is TRBJ2-5; absent DNA, TCRdb's TRBD1 call cannot be checked. The germline V gene encodes CDR1 SGHNT and CDR2 YYREEE (reference sequence). The CDR3 sequence is 15 residues long. The CDR3 spells CASSFPEGAGETQYF.

The chain uses TRBV12-3 or TRBV12-4 and TRBJ2-3. The CDR3 has 16 residues. This CDR3 reads CASSLGSYGGTDTQYF.

The chain combines TRBV19 with TRBJ1-5; TCRdb designates TRBD1, a call that cannot be tested without DNA. The CDR3 totals 15 residues. Germline V gene sequence: CDR1 LNHDA, CDR2 SQIVND (reference sequence). The CDR3 sequence is CASSSSGLSGQPQHF.

V gene TRBV6-2 or TRBV6-3 combines with J gene TRBJ1-1; the D call of TRBD1 rests on TCRdb alone, since no DNA is present to check it. Germline lookup yields CDR1 MNHEY and CDR2 SVGEGT. The CDR3 totals 14 residues. CDR3 sequence: CASTPDRGRTEAFF.

The chain links TRBV12-3 or TRBV12-4 to TRBJ2-1; with no DNA, the TCRdb D assignment of TRBD1 cannot be verified. The CDR3 length is 17 residues. The CDR3 is CASTIPWGDRDGVVRFF.

V and J are TRBV6-1 and TRBJ2-7. This CDR3 contains 15 residues. The germline gives CDR1 MNHNS, CDR2 SASEGT. The CDR3 reads CASSEAGLSSYEQYF.

This chain connects TRBV6-5 to TRBJ1-6; TCRdb's D gene call, TRBD1, goes unchecked for lack of DNA. Germline V gene data show CDR1 as MNHEY and CDR2 as SVGAGI. This CDR3 has 15 amino acids. CDR3: CASSYSAGAGSPLHF.

This clonotype registers medium-sized by frequency. This sequence joins TRBV19 and TRBJ1-1; with no DNA, the TCRdb D assignment of TRBD1 cannot be verified. CDR1 and CDR2 from the germline V gene are LNHDA and SQIVND (reference sequence). The CDR3 has 15 amino acids. CDR3 sequence: CASTPRDRKNTEAFF.

The gene calls are TRBV6-1 and TRBJ2-7; lacking DNA, the TRBD1 call made by TCRdb goes unchecked. The CDR3 is made up of 14 amino acids. Germline CDR1 MNHNS, CDR2 SASEGT. CDR3 loop: CASSEGWGFAEQYF.

The chain joins TRBV29-1 to TRBJ1-2; without DNA, the TCRdb call of TRBD1 cannot be checked. The CDR3 is made up of 15 amino acids. Looked up from germline, CDR1 is SQVTM and CDR2 is ANQGSEA. The CDR3 protein is CSVYGTGRSIYGYTF. The variable domain in full, with the rest retrieved from reference TRBV29-1 and TRBJ1-2, is SAVISQKPSRDICQRGTSLTIQCQVDSQVTMMFWYRQQPGQSLTLIATANQGSEATYESGFVIDKFPISRPNLTFSTLTVSNMSPEDSSIYLCSVYGTGRSIYGYTFGSGTRLTVV.